The sequence of this TCR beta chain was determined in a study of blood T cells in healthy people across ages. Study-wide context: When template switching was applied, about one barcoded beta molecule was captured per two T cells.

As concerns this clonotype: Its antigen is as yet unknown.

Germline CDR1 and CDR2: SGHVS and FQNEAQ. After removal of 6 bases from V and 0 bases from J, the junction contained 4 bases not matched to a gene. The CDR3 has 15 residues. Findings and caveats of the study: Among long-lived donors, naive CD4+ cells were more numerous and diversity higher than in aged donors. Older individuals had lower TCR beta diversity per million T cells (the decline was roughly linear).

A J-beta primer mix and a sample-barcoded 5' primer were used in a second PCR of roughly 7 to 12 cycles. In TCRdb, the 5' RACE reads were re-called with MiXCR into one record per CDR3 protein. The table includes 750,000 to 950,000 distinct CDR3 sequences, approximately 53% detected once. Isolation yielded PBMCs, at least 6 million per sample, in every case. Sequencing was done on a sample of blood. The rearrangement joins TRBV7-8 to TRBJ2-5; 10 bases are shared with TRBD1. This TCR came from a man at least 80 years old in good health. Here the CDR3 reads CASSWTGGNQETQYF. Here the CDR3 DNA reads TGTGCCAGCAGTTGGACAGGGGGAAACCAAGAGACCCAGTACTTC.